This T cell receptor (beta chain) was identified during a study of cytomegalovirus exposure and HLA in healthy donors. Study-level results: The majority of CMV-associated TCR beta chains were reported as apparently HLA-restricted in a later analysis. A list of about 160 TCR beta chains associated with cytomegalovirus was given.

Remarks on this clone: Its antigen is unidentified.

The germline V gene has CDR1 GTSNPN and CDR2 SVGIG (reference sequence). With V trimmed by 0 bases and J by 4 bases, 9 bases remained unmatched. The CDR3 is made up of 16 amino acids. PCR employed 60 Vbeta and 13 Jbeta primers. Original processing notes: Among the unique TCR beta chains that a later analysis counted, about 81 million in all, roughly 11 million were shared. TCRdb's table, derived via immunoSEQ multiplex PCR, lists solely in-frame clones and lacks some. D and trimming come from the DNA, and the V and J calls and clone size come from that table. The data hold about 120,000 clones, with roughly three quarters observed a single time.

The chain joins TRBV30 to TRBJ2-3; TRBD1 agrees at 8 bases. Sequenced: PBMCs. The TCR sequence derives from a woman aged 40 to 50 in good health and CMV-seropositive. The CDR3 nucleotides are TGTGCCTGGAGTGTATTAGCAGGGGGCGTCGCAGATACGCAGTATTTT. Protein sequence: CAWSVLAGGVADTQYF.